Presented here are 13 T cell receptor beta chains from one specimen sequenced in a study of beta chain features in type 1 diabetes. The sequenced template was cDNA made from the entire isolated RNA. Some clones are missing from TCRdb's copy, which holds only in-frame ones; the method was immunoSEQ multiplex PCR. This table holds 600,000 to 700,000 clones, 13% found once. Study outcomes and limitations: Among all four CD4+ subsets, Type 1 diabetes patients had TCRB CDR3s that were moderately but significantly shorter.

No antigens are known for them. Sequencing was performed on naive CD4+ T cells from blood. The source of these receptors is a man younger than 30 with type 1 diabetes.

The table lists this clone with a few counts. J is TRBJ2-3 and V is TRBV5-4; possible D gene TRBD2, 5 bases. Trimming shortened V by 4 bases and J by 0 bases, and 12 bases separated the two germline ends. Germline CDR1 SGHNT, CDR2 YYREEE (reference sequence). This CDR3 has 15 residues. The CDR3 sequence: CASSLDFTSTDTQYF. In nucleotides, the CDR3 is TGTGCCAGCAGCCTGGACTTTACTAGCACAGATACGCAGTATTTT.

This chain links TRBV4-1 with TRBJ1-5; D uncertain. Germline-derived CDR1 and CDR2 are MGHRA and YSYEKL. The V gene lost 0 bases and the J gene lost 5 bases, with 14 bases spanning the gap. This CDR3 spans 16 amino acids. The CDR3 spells CASSQEGKSEDQPQHF. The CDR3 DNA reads TGCGCCAGCAGCCAAGAGGGAAAGAGCGAGGATCAGCCCCAGCATTTT.

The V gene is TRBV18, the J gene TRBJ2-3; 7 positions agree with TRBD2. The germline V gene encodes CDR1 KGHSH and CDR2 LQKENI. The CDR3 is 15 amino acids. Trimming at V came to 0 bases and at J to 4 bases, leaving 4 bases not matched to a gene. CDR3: CASSPPGLGADTQYF. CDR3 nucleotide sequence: TGTGCCAGCTCACCACCTGGACTAGGCGCAGATACGCAGTATTTT. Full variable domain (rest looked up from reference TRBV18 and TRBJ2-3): NAGVMQNPRHLVRRRGQEARLRCSPMKGHSHVYWYRQLPEEGLKFMVYLQKENIIDESGMPKERFSAEFPKEGPSILRIQQVVRGDSAAYFCASSPPGLGADTQYFGPGTRLTVL.

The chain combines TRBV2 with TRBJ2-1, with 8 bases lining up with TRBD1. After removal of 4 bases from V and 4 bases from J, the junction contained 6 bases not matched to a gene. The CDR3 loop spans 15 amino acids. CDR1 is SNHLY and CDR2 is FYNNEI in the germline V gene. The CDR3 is CASSGRTGTYNEQFF. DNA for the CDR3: TGTGCCAGCAGTGGCCGGACAGGGACTTACAATGAGCAGTTCTTC. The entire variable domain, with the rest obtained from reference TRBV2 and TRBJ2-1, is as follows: EPEVTQTPSHQVTQMGQEVILRCVPISNHLYFYWYRQILGQKVEFLVSFYNNEISEKSEIFDDQFSVERPDGSNFTLKIRSTKLEDSAMYFCASSGRTGTYNEQFFGPGTRLTVL.

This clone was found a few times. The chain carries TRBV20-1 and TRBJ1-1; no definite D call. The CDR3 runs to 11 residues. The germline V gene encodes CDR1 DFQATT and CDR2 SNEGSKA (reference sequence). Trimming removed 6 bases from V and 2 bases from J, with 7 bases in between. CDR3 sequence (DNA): TGCAGTGCGAACAGCAACACTGAAGCTTTCTTT. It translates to CSANSNTEAFF.

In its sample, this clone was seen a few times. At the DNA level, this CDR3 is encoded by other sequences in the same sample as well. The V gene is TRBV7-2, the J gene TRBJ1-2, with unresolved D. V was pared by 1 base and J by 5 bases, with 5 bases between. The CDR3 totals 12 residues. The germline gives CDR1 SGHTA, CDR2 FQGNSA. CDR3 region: CASSLEGYGYTF. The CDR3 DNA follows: TGTGCCAGCAGCTTAGAAGGGTATGGCTACACCTTC.

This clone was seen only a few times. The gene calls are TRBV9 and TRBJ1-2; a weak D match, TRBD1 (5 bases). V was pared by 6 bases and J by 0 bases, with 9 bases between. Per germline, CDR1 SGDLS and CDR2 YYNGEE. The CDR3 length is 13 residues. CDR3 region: CASTRDANYGYTF. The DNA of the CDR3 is TGTGCCAGCACCAGGGATGCTAACTATGGCTACACCTTC. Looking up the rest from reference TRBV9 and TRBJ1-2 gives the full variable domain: DSGVTQTPKHLITATGQRVTLRCSPRSGDLSVYWYQQSLDQGLQFLIQYYNGEERAKGNILERFSAQQFPDLHSELNLSSLELGDSALYFCASTRDANYGYTFGSGTRLTVV.

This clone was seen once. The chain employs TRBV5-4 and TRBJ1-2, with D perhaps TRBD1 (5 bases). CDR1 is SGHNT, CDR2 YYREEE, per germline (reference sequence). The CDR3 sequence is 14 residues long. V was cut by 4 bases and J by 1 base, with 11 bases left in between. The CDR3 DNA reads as TGTGCCAGCAGCCTCGACAGAATTAACTATGGCTACACCTTC. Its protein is CASSLDRINYGYTF.

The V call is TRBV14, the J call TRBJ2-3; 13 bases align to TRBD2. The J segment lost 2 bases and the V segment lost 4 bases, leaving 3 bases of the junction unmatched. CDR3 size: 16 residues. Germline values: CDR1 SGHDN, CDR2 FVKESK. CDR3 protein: CASSRTSGGFTDTQYF. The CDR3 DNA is TGTGCCAGCAGCCGGACTAGCGGGGGCTTCACAGATACGCAGTATTTT.

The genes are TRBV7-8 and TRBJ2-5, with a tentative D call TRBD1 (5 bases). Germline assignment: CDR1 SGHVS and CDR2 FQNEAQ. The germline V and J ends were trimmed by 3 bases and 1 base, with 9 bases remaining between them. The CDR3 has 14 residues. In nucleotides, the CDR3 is TGTGCCAGCAGCTTTCAGGACATCCAAGAGACCCAGTACTTC. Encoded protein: CASSFQDIQETQYF.

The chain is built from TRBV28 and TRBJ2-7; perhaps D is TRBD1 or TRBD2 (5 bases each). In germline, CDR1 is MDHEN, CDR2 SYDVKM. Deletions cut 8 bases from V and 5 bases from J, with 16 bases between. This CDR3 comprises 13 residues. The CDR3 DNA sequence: TGTGCCAGCGGGACCGGGCCCGGGGACGAGCAGTACTTC. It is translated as CASGTGPGDEQYF.

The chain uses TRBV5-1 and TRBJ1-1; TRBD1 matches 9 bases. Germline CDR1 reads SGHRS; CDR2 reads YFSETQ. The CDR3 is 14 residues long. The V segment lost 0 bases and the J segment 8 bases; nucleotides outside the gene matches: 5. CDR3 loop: CASSLEGQGWEAFF. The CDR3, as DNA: TGCGCCAGCAGCTTGGAGGGACAGGGATGGGAAGCTTTCTTT.

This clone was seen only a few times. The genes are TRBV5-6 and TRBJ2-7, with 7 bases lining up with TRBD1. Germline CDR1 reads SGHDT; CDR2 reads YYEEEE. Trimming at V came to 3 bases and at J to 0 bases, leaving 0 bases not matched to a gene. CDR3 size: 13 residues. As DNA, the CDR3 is TGTGCCAGCAGCTGGGACAGCTCCTACGAGCAGTACTTC. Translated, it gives CASSWDSSYEQYF.